A selection of T cell receptor beta chains follows, all from one sample in a study of CD8 T cells in Susac syndrome. One entry per CDR3 protein results from TCRdb running MiXCR on the immunoSEQ multiplex PCR reads. The data contain some 200,000 distinct CDR3 sequences, roughly 94% of them singletons. Sequences were obtained from CD8+ T cells from PBMCs. These receptor sequences come from a human donor with Susac syndrome. Each CDR3 is given with its conserved first and last residue. The D gene is left open where the match is weak. Clone size, where shown, is once, few, many, or a class for clones that have expanded.

d_gene: TRBD2
abundance: NA
v_gene: TRBV7-9
j_gene: TRBJ2-7
CDR3aa: CASTQTSGSSYEQYF
CDR3nt: TGTGCCAGCACCCAGACTAGCGGGAGCTCCTACGAGCAGTACTTC

d_gene: TRBD2
abundance: NA
v_gene: TRBV29-1
j_gene: TRBJ2-3
CDR3aa: CSVDGRAGGVTDTQYF
CDR3nt: TGCAGCGTTGACGGGAGGGCGGGCGGTGTGACAGATACGCAGTATTTT

d_gene: NA
abundance: NA
v_gene: TRBV20-1
j_gene: TRBJ1-1
CDR3aa: CSARDTGGGGTEAFF
CDR3nt: TGCAGTGCTAGAGATACGGGGGGCGGAGGGACTGAAGCTTTCTTT

d_gene: NA
abundance: NA
v_gene: TRBV6-5
j_gene: TRBJ2-1
CDR3aa: CASTPGTSYNEQFF
CDR3nt: TGTGCCAGCACCCCCGGGACATCCTACAATGAGCAGTTCTTC

d_gene: TRBD2
abundance: NA
v_gene: TRBV5-1
j_gene: TRBJ2-3
CDR3aa: CASSLEVAGPSTDTQYF
CDR3nt: TGCGCCAGCAGCTTGGAGGTAGCGGGGCCGAGCACAGATACGCAGTATTTT

d_gene: TRBD1
abundance: once
v_gene: TRBV10-3
j_gene: TRBJ2-7
CDR3aa: CAISAPGTGVEQYF
CDR3nt: TGTGCCATCAGTGCCCCCGGGACAGGTGTCGAGCAGTACTTC

d_gene: NA
abundance: NA
v_gene: TRBV2
j_gene: TRBJ2-3
CDR3aa: CASSGSVAASTDTQYF
CDR3nt: TGTGCCAGCAGTGGGTCGGTGGCAGCTAGCACAGATACGCAGTATTTT

d_gene: NA
abundance: NA
v_gene: TRBV25-1
j_gene: TRBJ2-1
CDR3aa: CASSEDERRYNEQFF
CDR3nt: TGTGCCAGCAGTGAAGACGAGCGCAGATACAATGAGCAGTTCTTC

d_gene: TRBD1
abundance: NA
v_gene: TRBV19
j_gene: TRBJ1-1
CDR3aa: CASSTLPGQGDTEAFF
CDR3nt: TGTGCCAGTAGTACACTTCCGGGACAGGGGGACACTGAAGCTTTCTTT

d_gene: TRBD1
abundance: NA
v_gene: TRBV5-1
j_gene: TRBJ1-2
CDR3aa: CASSNGDSGNYGYTF
CDR3nt: TGCGCCAGCAGCAACGGGGACAGCGGGAACTATGGCTACACCTTC

d_gene: NA
abundance: NA
v_gene: TRBV29-1
j_gene: TRBJ1-2
CDR3aa: CSVEGYTGTDHGYTF
CDR3nt: TGCAGCGTTGAAGGTTACACAGGGACTGATCATGGCTACACCTTC

d_gene: NA
abundance: NA
v_gene: TRBV7-9
j_gene: TRBJ2-1
CDR3aa: CASSLGLAEQFF
CDR3nt: TGTGCCAGCAGCTTAGGCTTAGCCGAGCAGTTCTTC

d_gene: NA
abundance: once
v_gene: TRBV9
j_gene: TRBJ1-1
CDR3aa: CASSVGGGTEALF
CDR3nt: NA

d_gene: NA
abundance: NA
v_gene: TRBV5-6
j_gene: TRBJ2-5
CDR3aa: CASSLFGLGETQYF
CDR3nt: TGTGCCAGCAGCTTGTTTGGGCTTGGGGAGACCCAGTACTTC

d_gene: TRBD2
abundance: NA
v_gene: TRBV4-2
j_gene: TRBJ2-5
CDR3aa: CASSQGSGGAVKTQYF
CDR3nt: TGTGCCAGCAGCCAAGGCAGCGGGGGGGCCGTGAAGACCCAGTACTTC